One sample yielded the 9 T cell receptor beta chains listed below, sequenced in a study of blood T cell repertoires in COVID-19. Repertoires were generated with immunoSEQ multiplex PCR, while TCRdb's copy carries only in-frame clones and drops some. The repertoire has tens of thousands of clones, 75% to 90% of them found once; the top ten carry 27%. The sequencing sample was made of peripheral blood. Receptors were obtained from a human donor in a cohort sampled during active COVID-19.

This clone was recorded only once. This chain uses TRBV28 with TRBJ2-7; D might be TRBD1 (5 bases). CDR1 and CDR2 (germline): MDHEN, SYDVKM. V lost 6 bases and J lost 2, with 14 bases in between. This CDR3 comprises 14 residues. The CDR3 DNA follows: TGTGCCAGCAGCCCCCTGCAGGGAACCTACGAGCAGTACTTC. It encodes CASSPLQGTYEQYF.

The rearrangement uses TRBV6-4 and TRBJ1-6, with 7 bases identical to TRBD1. The V gene's germline CDR1 is MRHNA and CDR2 SNTAGT. The junction had 9 bases not matched to a gene; V was cut back by 4 bases and J by 9 bases. This CDR3 has 15 amino acids. CDR3 sequence (DNA): TGTGCCAGCAGTGCTGACAGGGCGGTGGGTTCACCCCTCCACTTT. This encodes CASSADRAVGSPLHF.

V gene TRBV4-1 combines with J gene TRBJ1-4, with TRBD1 matching over 8 bases. CDR1 is MGHRA and CDR2 is YSYEKL in the germline V gene. This CDR3 has 14 amino acids. V shed 5 bases, J shed 7 bases, and the junction held 6 bases outside the gene matches. CDR3 DNA sequence: TGCGCCAGCAGCTCACAGGGGGTGGTTGAAAAACTGTTTTTT. This encodes CASSSQGVVEKLFF.

The V gene is TRBV7-9, the J gene TRBJ2-5, with D tentatively TRBD2 (6 bases). Germline CDR1 reads SEHNR; CDR2 reads FQNEAQ (reference sequence). The V end was cut by 5 bases, the J end by 5 bases, with 12 bases between. The CDR3 contains 13 residues. CDR3 in amino acids: CASSPTSLETQYF. The CDR3 nucleotides are TGTGCCAGCAGCCCGACTAGTTTGGAGACCCAGTACTTC.

The chain couples TRBV5-1 to TRBJ2-1, with 13 nucleotides matching TRBD2. The length of the CDR3 is 14 residues. CDR1 and CDR2 from the germline V gene are SGHRS and YFSETQ. Germline trimming cut 4 bases from V and 7 bases from J; bases unmatched to any gene: 2. CDR3 protein: CASSGTSGENEQFF. The CDR3 nucleotides are TGCGCCAGCAGCGGGACTAGCGGGGAGAATGAGCAGTTCTTC.

A few counts support this clone. The chain couples TRBV7-9 to TRBJ1-2; D is possibly TRBD1 (6 bases). The CDR3 extends over 13 amino acids. V gave up 2 bases and J gave up 7 bases, with 11 bases separating them. Germline CDR1 SEHNR, CDR2 FQNEAQ (reference sequence). The CDR3 loop is CASSLKQGSGYTF. As DNA, the CDR3 is TGTGCCAGCAGCTTAAAACAGGGAAGTGGCTACACCTTC.

The rearrangement uses TRBV9 and TRBJ1-3; 7 nucleotides align to TRBD1. The CDR3 has 17 residues. CDR1 is SGDLS and CDR2 is YYNGEE in the germline V gene. Trimming at V came to 3 bases and at J to 0 bases, leaving 9 bases not matched to a gene. Written as DNA, the CDR3 is TGTGCCAGCAGCGCGTTGGGACAGATCCTCTCTGGAAACACCATATATTTT. Amino acids: CASSALGQILSGNTIYF.

The chain carries TRBV7-2 and TRBJ1-1; no definite D call. Trimming took 3 bases from V and 1 from J, leaving 6 bases between them. The CDR3 is 13 amino acids. Germline-derived CDR1 and CDR2 are SGHTA and FQGNSA. The CDR3 region has the DNA TGTGCCAGCAGCTTCTCCGGGAACACTGAAGCTTTCTTT. Amino acid sequence: CASSFSGNTEAFF.

The rearrangement links TRBV18 to TRBJ2-1, with a possible D match to TRBD1 (6 bases). Germline V gene sequence: CDR1 KGHSH, CDR2 LQKENI. This CDR3 is built from 15 residues. V lost 3 bases to trimming and J lost 2 bases, with 11 bases between them. This chain's CDR3 is CASSPPQGAYNEQFF. The CDR3 DNA is TGTGCCAGCTCACCCCCACAGGGCGCCTACAATGAGCAGTTCTTC.